Sequencing of this TCR beta chain was carried out in a study of post-analysis software for immune sequencing data. In the study overall: In terms of disease course, relapsing-remitting, secondary progressive and progressive-relapsing multiple sclerosis were included.

With regard to this clonotype: Antigen specificity is unknown.

Study results and limitations: Compared with controls, patients had more of five TRBV segments, including TRBV5-6, TRBV5-1 and TRBV20-1. Samples prepared in the same batch strongly co-clustered by F measure. Controls showed significantly higher normalized Chao1 diversity than did multiple sclerosis patients.

Carried by the TCR beta cDNA libraries were unique molecular identifiers. T cells numbering about 0.95 to 10 million gave rise to about 540,000 cDNA molecules. TCRdb called the PCR reads again in MiXCR, with one record for every CDR3 protein. The sample has hundreds of thousands of distinct CDR3 sequences, around 40% seen once. The CDR3 covers 13 residues. The V gene end was trimmed by 9 bases and the J gene end by 0 bases; junction bases not matched to a gene: 3. Per the germline V gene, CDR1 is SGHDT and CDR2 is YYEEEE. The V call is TRBV5-6, the J call TRBJ2-3, with TRBD1 matching over 8 bases. The receptor was derived from a girl between 10 and 17 years old with multiple sclerosis. Specimen: blood. CDR3 bases: TGTGCCATGCGGGACAGGAGCACAGATACGCAGTATTTT. Amino acids: CAMRDRSTDTQYF.